A single sample is the source of the 17 T cell receptor beta chains below, sequenced in a study of T-cell reconstitution after alpha-beta-depleted transplantation in children. Unique molecular identifiers were built into the TCRbeta library. From the PCR reads, TCRdb called clonotypes with MiXCR, one entry per CDR3 protein. The table records approximately 640,000 distinct CDR3 sequences, approximately 16% of them present only once. Sequenced here: PBMCs from the stem cell graft donor, sampled from the stem cell graft. These receptors all stem from a human donor who donated a stem cell graft to a child with acute myeloid leukemia.

This clonotype was seen ten or more times. This chain connects TRBV29-1 to TRBJ2-1; D perhaps matches TRBD2 (6 bases). Trimming shortened V by 4 bases and J by 4 bases, and 11 bases separated the two germline ends. The germline gives CDR1 SQVTM, CDR2 ANQGSEA. The CDR3 sequence is 13 residues long. The CDR3 DNA sequence: TGCAGCGTTGTTCCCGGGACTTACAATGAGCAGTTCTTC. Translated: CSVVPGTYNEQFF.

V usage is TRBV7-3 and J usage is TRBJ2-1, with D possibly matching TRBD2 (5 bases). Germline CDR1 reads SGHTA; CDR2 reads FQGTGA. The CDR3 covers 18 residues. Trimming pared 1 base from V and 7 bases from J, leaving 23 bases between. The CDR3 loop is CASSLSPSRSHAVNEQFF. CDR3 bases: TGTGCCAGCAGCTTAAGCCCTAGCAGGAGCCATGCGGTGAATGAGCAGTTCTTC.

This clonotype was seen repeatedly, ten times or more. CDR3 bases: TGTGCCAGCAGCTTAGCGGCAGGCCTCACTGAAGCTTTCTTT. This gives the protein CASSLAAGLTEAFF. This sequence joins TRBV5-6 and TRBJ1-1; D is unclear. Germline V CDR1 and CDR2: SGHDT, YYEEEE. V lost 2 bases, J lost 4 bases, and 12 bases lay in between. The CDR3 is 14 amino acids.

The V gene is TRBV7-2, the J gene TRBJ2-3; D is uncertain. The germline V and J ends were trimmed by 1 base and 1 base, with 12 bases remaining between them. The germline V gene encodes CDR1 SGHTA and CDR2 FQGNSA. CDR3 length equals 16 residues. The CDR3 loop reads CASSLVRVFGTDTQYF. Here the CDR3 DNA reads TGTGCCAGCAGCTTAGTAAGGGTTTTTGGCACAGATACGCAGTATTTT.

This clonotype was picked up a small number of times. The chain is built from TRBV12-3 or TRBV12-4 and TRBJ2-1; tentatively, D is TRBD1 (7 bases). The germline V and J ends were trimmed by 5 bases and 4 bases, with 12 bases remaining between them. CDR3 length: 14 residues. This CDR3 reads CASSPGGKYNEQFF. The CDR3 nucleotides read TGTGCCAGCAGTCCAGGGGGGAAGTACAATGAGCAGTTCTTC.

This chain's CDR3 is CSAYIGGGGSLSYNEQFF. CDR3 nucleotide sequence: TGCAGTGCTTACATAGGGGGGGGTGGCTCGCTCTCCTACAATGAGCAGTTCTTC. The J gene is TRBJ2-1, the V gene TRBV20-1; TRBD2 might be the D (7 bases). CDR3 length: 18 residues. Germline V gene lookup returns CDR1 DFQATT and CDR2 SNEGSKA (reference sequence). The V gene lost 5 bases and the J gene lost 0 bases, with 23 bases spanning the gap.

The rearrangement uses TRBV25-1 and TRBJ2-1; possibly TRBD1 for D (6 bases). V was cut by 0 bases and J by 0 bases, with 18 bases left in between. Germline V gene data show CDR1 as MGHDK and CDR2 as SYGVNS. The CDR3 has 19 residues. The CDR3 nucleotides read TGTGCCAGCAGTGAATATTATTTGGGTACAGGGTCCTCCTACAATGAGCAGTTCTTC. Its translation is CASSEYYLGTGSSYNEQFF.

This clonotype was seen ten or more times. The chain has TRBV20-1 and TRBJ1-6; D unresolved. CDR3 size: 13 residues. Trimming took 3 bases from V and 5 from J, leaving 8 bases between them. Germline loops: CDR1 DFQATT, CDR2 SNEGSKA (reference sequence). The CDR3 is CSASILNNSPLHF. The CDR3 DNA reads as TGCAGTGCTAGCATACTAAATAATTCACCCCTCCACTTT.

The chain employs TRBV10-2 and TRBJ1-5; weak D call: TRBD1 (5 bases). The CDR3 is 15 residues long. Trimming shortened V by 0 bases and J by 2 bases, and 8 bases separated the two germline ends. Germline V gene sequence: CDR1 WSHSY, CDR2 SAAADI. CDR3 protein: CASSESTRGNQPQHF. DNA for the CDR3: TGCGCCAGCAGTGAGTCGACCAGGGGCAATCAGCCCCAGCATTTT.

This clonotype was detected many times. V is TRBV24-1 and J is TRBJ2-3; D not certain. Germline CDR1 KGHDR, CDR2 SFDVKD. This CDR3 comprises 15 residues. Between the trimmed V and J ends, which lost 3 bases and 6 bases, there was a span of 15 bases. The chain's CDR3 is CATSDAQVGADTQYF. The CDR3 DNA is TGTGCCACCAGTGATGCCCAAGTTGGCGCCGATACGCAGTATTTT.

This clonotype was observed at least ten times. DNA for the CDR3: TGCAGTGCTAGGATGGGGTCCCAGAACACTGAAGCTTTCTTT. It translates to CSARMGSQNTEAFF. The chain combines TRBV20-1 with TRBJ1-1; D is uncertain. V was clipped by 3 bases and J by 1 base, with 12 bases between them. The CDR3 spans 14 residues. The V gene's germline CDR1 is DFQATT and CDR2 SNEGSKA (reference sequence).

This clonotype was detected ten times or more. The chain couples TRBV18 to TRBJ2-1; D remains unclear. Trimming took off 1 base at V and 2 bases at J, with 12 bases between the two ends. Germline CDR1 KGHSH, CDR2 LQKENI. The length of the CDR3 is 16 residues. In DNA form, the CDR3 reads TGTGCCAGCTCACCACGAACAGACCTCACCTACAATGAGCAGTTCTTC. It codes for CASSPRTDLTYNEQFF.

In this sample, this clonotype turned up a few times. The chain uses TRBV5-1 and TRBJ1-1, with TRBD1 identical over 8 bases. V shed 0 bases and J 3 bases; nucleotides not matched to a gene: 4. The CDR3 length is 15 residues. Per the germline V gene, CDR1 is SGHRS and CDR2 is YFSETQ. The CDR3 DNA reads TGCGCCAGCAGCTTGGCCCCGGACAGGGACACTGAAGCTTTCTTT. Residues: CASSLAPDRDTEAFF.

The chain combines TRBV4-3 with TRBJ1-1, with unresolved D. Per germline, CDR1 LGHNA and CDR2 YSLEER. The V end was cut by 0 bases, the J end by 3 bases, with 5 bases between. The CDR3 contains 13 residues. CDR3 bases: TGCGCCAGCAGCCAAGATTGGGACACTGAAGCTTTCTTT. Amino acids: CASSQDWDTEAFF.

As concerns this clonotype: A clone one base away is much larger, so this may be a read error. The chain combines TRBV5-6 with TRBJ2-3; tentative D call: TRBD1 (5 bases). V dropped 2 bases and J dropped 0 bases, with 7 bases sitting between them. Germline V lookup: CDR1 SGHDT, CDR2 YYEEEE. This CDR3 spans 14 amino acids. CDR3 coding DNA: TGTGCCAGCAGCTTTGACAGAAGCACAGATACGCAGTATTTT. Translation gives CASSFDRSTDTQYF. The full variable domain, its missing parts supplied by reference TRBV5-6 and TRBJ2-3, is DAGVTQSPTHLIKTRGQQVTLRCSPKSGHDTVSWYQQALGQGPQFIFQYYEEEERQRGNFPDRFSGHQFPNYSSELNVNALLLGDSALYLCASSFDRSTDTQYFGPGTRLTVL.

This chain uses TRBV20-1 with TRBJ2-2; 8 positions match TRBD2. This CDR3 is built from 13 residues. CDR1 and CDR2 from the germline V gene are DFQATT and SNEGSKA (reference sequence). Trimming took 3 bases from V and 3 from J; bases not matched to a gene: 0. CDR3 in DNA: TGCAGTGCTAGCGGGGGGGACACCGGGGAGCTGTTTTTT. It specifies CSASGGDTGELFF.

The chain joins TRBV20-1 to TRBJ2-3, with TRBD2 matching 11 bases. CDR1 and CDR2 from the germline V gene are DFQATT and SNEGSKA (reference sequence). The V segment lost 4 bases and the J segment 2 bases; nucleotides outside the gene matches: 11. This CDR3 has 17 amino acids. DNA of the CDR3: TGCAGTGCTACGGGACTAGCGGAGCGACTCTTCACAGATACGCAGTATTTT. As protein: CSATGLAERLFTDTQYF.